These 18 T cell receptor beta chains came from one sample sequenced in a study of ipilimumab plus nivolumab after autologous stem cell transplantation. Clones were read by immunoSEQ multiplex PCR, and TCRdb kept only the in-frame ones, dropping some. The data contain over 3,000 clones, about 91% of them singletons. This sample comprised PBMCs, obtained in a trial of ipilimumab plus nivolumab as post-transplant consolidation. The origin of the receptors is a male donor with multiple myeloma.

The rearrangement joins TRBV28 to TRBJ2-3, with 7 bases identical to TRBD1. The CDR3 is made up of 14 amino acids. V was pared by 6 bases and J by 6 bases, with 9 bases of the junction left unmatched. CDR1 and CDR2 (germline): MDHEN, SYDVKM. Written as DNA, the CDR3 is TGTGCCAGCAGCGCCCCCGGACAGGCGGATACGCAGTATTTT. Protein: CASSAPGQADTQYF.

This clone was observed once. The genes are TRBV21-1 and TRBJ1-3. TRBV21-1 is tagged as a pseudogene. The length of the CDR3 is 16 residues. The DNA for the CDR3 is TGTGCCAGCAGCAAAGTACCTGGTTACTCTGGAAACACCATATATTTT. It is translated as CASSKVPGYSGNTIYF.

The J gene is TRBJ1-4, the V gene TRBV6-1; maybe TRBD1 (6 bases). This CDR3 comprises 19 residues. The V gene's germline CDR1 is MNHNS and CDR2 SASEGT. Between the trimmed V and J ends, which lost 2 bases and 14 bases, there was a span of 33 bases. Here the CDR3 DNA reads TGTGCCAGCAGTGAAAGGGTAGCAGGCCTCTCCGAGGGTTGGGGGCAGCTGTTTTTT. It codes for CASSERVAGLSEGWGQLFF.

The V and J genes are TRBV11-2 and TRBJ2-5, with D hard to call. The CDR3 extends over 15 amino acids. The V and J ends lost 1 base and 2 bases respectively, with 11 bases between them. Per germline, CDR1 SGHAT and CDR2 FQNNGV. In DNA form, the CDR3 reads TGTGCCAGCAGCTTAGGATGGACGGATCAAGAGACCCAGTACTTC. This translates into CASSLGWTDQETQYF.

The chain employs TRBV21-1 and TRBJ2-3. TRBV21-1 is recorded as a pseudogene. The CDR3 is 17 residues long. CDR3 protein: CASSKGNMGTPTDTQYF. The CDR3 DNA follows: TGTGCCAGCAGCAAAGGGAACATGGGGACCCCCACAGATACGCAGTATTTT.

The chain couples TRBV6-1 to TRBJ2-5; D unclear. V gave up 6 bases and J gave up 2 bases, with 13 bases separating them. The V gene's germline CDR1 is MNHNS and CDR2 SASEGT. The CDR3 covers 14 residues. CDR3 sequence (DNA): TGTGCCAGCAGCACTCCCCTGGGGCAAGAGACCCAGTACTTC. It specifies CASSTPLGQETQYF.

The V gene is TRBV19, the J gene TRBJ1-3; D possibly corresponds to TRBD1 (5 bases). Looked up from germline, CDR1 is LNHDA and CDR2 is SQIVND (reference sequence). The CDR3 totals 14 residues. Deletions cut 6 bases from V and 4 bases from J, with 13 bases between. CDR3 nucleotides: TGTGCCAGTAGCCATCAAGGGACCGGAAACACCATATATTTT. As protein: CASSHQGTGNTIYF.

The chain carries TRBV7-8 and TRBJ1-4, with a possible D match to TRBD1 (5 bases). Deletions cut 1 base from V and 5 bases from J, with 8 bases between. CDR3 length equals 14 residues. Germline CDR1 SGHVS, CDR2 FQNEAQ. In nucleotides, the CDR3 is TGTGCCAGCAGCTTAGGGGGCCGGAATGAAAAACTGTTTTTT. It translates to CASSLGGRNEKLFF.

The gene calls are TRBV7-9 and TRBJ1-2; D not certain. CDR1 SEHNR and CDR2 FQNEAQ come from the germline V gene (reference sequence). This CDR3 is 13 amino acids long. V was pared by 3 bases and J by 2 bases, with 7 bases between. CDR3 amino acids: CASSFSTNYGYTF. As DNA, the CDR3 is TGTGCCAGCAGCTTTTCAACGAACTATGGCTACACCTTC.

CDR3 amino acids: CASSSDREQFF. The CDR3 coding sequence is TGTGCCAGCAGCTCAGACAGGGAGCAGTTCTTC. This chain joins TRBV11-3 and TRBJ2-1; D possibly corresponds to TRBD1 (6 bases). Germline V gives CDR1 SGHNT, CDR2 YENEEA. This CDR3 spans 11 amino acids. The germline V and J ends were trimmed by 4 bases and 10 bases, with 8 bases remaining between them.

V gene TRBV5-6 combines with J gene TRBJ2-7, with D hard to call. The CDR3 loop spans 15 amino acids. Germline CDR1 and CDR2: SGHDT and YYEEEE. The germline V and J ends were trimmed by 0 bases and 2 bases, with 12 bases remaining between them. The CDR3 DNA reads TGTGCCAGCAGCTTGGGGGAACACCAGGCCTACGAGCAGTACTTC. Translation: CASSLGEHQAYEQYF.

The V gene is TRBV19, the J gene TRBJ1-1; D is perhaps TRBD1 (6 bases). In germline, CDR1 is LNHDA, CDR2 SQIVND (reference sequence). V was clipped by 6 bases and J by 2 bases, with 10 bases between them. The CDR3 has 13 residues. The CDR3 is CASRGQRNTEAFF. CDR3 bases: TGTGCCAGTAGGGGACAACGAAACACTGAAGCTTTCTTT. Supplemented by reference TRBV19 and TRBJ1-1, the full variable domain reads DGGITQSPKYLFRKEGQNVTLSCEQNLNHDAMYWYRQDPGQGLRLIYYSQIVNDFQKGDIAEGYSVSREKKESFPLTVTSAQKNPTAFYLCASRGQRNTEAFFGQGTRLTVV.

The chain couples TRBV7-2 to TRBJ2-7; 7 nucleotides match TRBD2. The CDR3 consists of 13 residues. V lost 11 bases to trimming and J lost 2 bases; unmatched junction nucleotides: 9. Per germline, CDR1 SGHTA and CDR2 FQGNSA. The CDR3 DNA sequence: TGTGCCGTTAGGGCTAGCGGAACCTACGAGCAGTACTTC. Encoded protein: CAVRASGTYEQYF.

The CDR3 loop is CASSLILPSGRYNEQFF. The DNA of the CDR3 is TGTGCCAGCAGCTTAATTCTACCCTCCGGGAGATACAATGAGCAGTTCTTC. The gene calls are TRBV7-9 and TRBJ2-1; perhaps TRBD2 as D (6 bases). Germline assignment: CDR1 SEHNR and CDR2 FQNEAQ (reference sequence). With 2 bases removed from V and 4 bases from J, the gap between germline ends came to 18 bases. The CDR3 runs 17 residues. Looking up the rest from reference TRBV7-9 and TRBJ2-1 gives the full variable domain: DTGVSQNPRHKITKRGQNVTFRCDPISEHNRLYWYRQTLGQGPEFLTYFQNEAQLEKSRLLSDRFSAERPKGSFSTLEIQRTEQGDSAMYLCASSLILPSGRYNEQFFGPGTRLTVL.

This rearrangement joins TRBV28 to TRBJ1-5; D is possibly TRBD1 (5 bases). V was trimmed by 7 bases and J by 7 bases, leaving 20 bases between them. Germline CDR1 reads MDHEN; CDR2 reads SYDVKM. The CDR3 consists of 15 residues. This chain's CDR3 is CASTQPGLGRQPQHF. The CDR3 DNA follows: TGTGCCAGCACCCAACCGGGACTGGGTAGGCAGCCCCAGCATTTT.

The V call is TRBV28, the J call TRBJ2-1; weak D call: TRBD1 (6 bases). Trimming cost V 5 bases and J 12 bases, with 17 bases left between them. The germline gives CDR1 MDHEN, CDR2 SYDVKM. The length of the CDR3 is 13 residues. The CDR3 region is CASSPAVGALQFF. The CDR3 bases are TGTGCCAGCAGTCCGGCAGTGGGGGCGCTGCAGTTCTTC.

The chain couples TRBV28 to TRBJ2-5; 8 bases map to TRBD1. This CDR3 region has 14 residues. V shed 7 bases, J shed 5 bases, and the junction held 9 bases outside the gene matches. Per the germline V gene, CDR1 is MDHEN and CDR2 is SYDVKM. The DNA for the CDR3 is TGTGCCAGCAATCCCCGGACAGGGACGGAGACCCAGTACTTC. This gives the protein CASNPRTGTETQYF.

The chain recombines TRBV10-1 with TRBJ1-2; D remains ambiguous. This CDR3 comprises 13 residues. V was pared by 3 bases and J by 6 bases, with 11 bases between. Germline assignment: CDR1 WNHNN and CDR2 SYGVQD (reference sequence). The CDR3 nucleotides are TGCGCCAGCAGTGAAAGGTTGGACCATGGCTACACCTTC. This codes for CASSERLDHGYTF.